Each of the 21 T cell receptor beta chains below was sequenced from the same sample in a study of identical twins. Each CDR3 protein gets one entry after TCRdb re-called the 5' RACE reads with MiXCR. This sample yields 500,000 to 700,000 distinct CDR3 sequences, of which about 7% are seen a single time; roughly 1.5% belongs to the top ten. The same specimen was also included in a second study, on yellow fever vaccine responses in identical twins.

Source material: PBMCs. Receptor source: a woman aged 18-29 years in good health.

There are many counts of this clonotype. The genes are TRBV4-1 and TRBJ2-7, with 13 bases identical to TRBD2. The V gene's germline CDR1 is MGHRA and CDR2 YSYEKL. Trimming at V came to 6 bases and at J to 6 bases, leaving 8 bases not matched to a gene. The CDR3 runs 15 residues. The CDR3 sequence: CASRLGLAGVSEQYF. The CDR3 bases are TGCGCCAGCAGGCTTGGACTAGCGGGAGTCTCCGAGCAGTACTTC.

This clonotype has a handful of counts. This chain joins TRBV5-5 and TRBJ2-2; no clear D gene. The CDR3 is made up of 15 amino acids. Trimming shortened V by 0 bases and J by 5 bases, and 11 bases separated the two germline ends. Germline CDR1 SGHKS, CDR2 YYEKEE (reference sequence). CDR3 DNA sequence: TGTGCCAGCAGCTTGGACGGGTTGGTGACCGGGGAGCTGTTTTTT. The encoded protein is CASSLDGLVTGELFF.

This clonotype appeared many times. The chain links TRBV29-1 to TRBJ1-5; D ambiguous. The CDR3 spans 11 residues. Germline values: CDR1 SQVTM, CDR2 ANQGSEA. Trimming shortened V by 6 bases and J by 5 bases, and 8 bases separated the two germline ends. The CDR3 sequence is CSVGRDQPQHF. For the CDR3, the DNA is TGCAGCGTCGGACGAGATCAGCCCCAGCATTTT.

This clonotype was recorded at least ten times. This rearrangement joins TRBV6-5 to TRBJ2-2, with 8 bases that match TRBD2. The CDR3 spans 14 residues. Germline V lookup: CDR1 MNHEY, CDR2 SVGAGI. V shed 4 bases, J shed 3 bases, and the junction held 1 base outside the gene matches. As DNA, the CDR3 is TGTGCCAGCAGTTTCGGGGGGGACACCGGGGAGCTGTTTTTT. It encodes CASSFGGDTGELFF.

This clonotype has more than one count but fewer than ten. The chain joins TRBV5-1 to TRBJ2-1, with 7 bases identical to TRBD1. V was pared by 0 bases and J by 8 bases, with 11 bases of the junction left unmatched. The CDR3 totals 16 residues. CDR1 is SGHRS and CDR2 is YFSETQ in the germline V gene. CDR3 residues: CASSLAPQDRADEQFF. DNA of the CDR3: TGCGCCAGCAGCTTGGCCCCCCAAGACAGGGCCGATGAGCAGTTCTTC.

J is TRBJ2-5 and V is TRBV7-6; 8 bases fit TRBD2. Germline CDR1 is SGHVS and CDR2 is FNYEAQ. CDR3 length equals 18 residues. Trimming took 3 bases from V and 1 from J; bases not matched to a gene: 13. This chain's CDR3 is CASSLGGPSGSFQETQYF. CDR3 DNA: TGTGCCAGCAGCTTGGGGGGTCCCAGCGGGAGTTTCCAAGAGACCCAGTACTTC.

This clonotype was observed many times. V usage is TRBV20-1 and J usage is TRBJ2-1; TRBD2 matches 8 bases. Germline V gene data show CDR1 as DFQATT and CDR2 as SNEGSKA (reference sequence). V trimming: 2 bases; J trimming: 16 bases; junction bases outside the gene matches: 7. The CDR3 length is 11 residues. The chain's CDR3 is CSARSGTRRFF. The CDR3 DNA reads TGCAGTGCTAGATCTGGGACTAGACGATTCTTC.

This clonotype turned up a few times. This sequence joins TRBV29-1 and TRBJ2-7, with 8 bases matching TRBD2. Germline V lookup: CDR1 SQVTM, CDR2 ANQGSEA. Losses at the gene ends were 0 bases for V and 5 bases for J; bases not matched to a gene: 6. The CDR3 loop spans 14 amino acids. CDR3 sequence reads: CSVEDRGGRNEQYF. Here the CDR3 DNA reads TGCAGCGTTGAAGATCGGGGGGGGAGAAACGAGCAGTACTTC.

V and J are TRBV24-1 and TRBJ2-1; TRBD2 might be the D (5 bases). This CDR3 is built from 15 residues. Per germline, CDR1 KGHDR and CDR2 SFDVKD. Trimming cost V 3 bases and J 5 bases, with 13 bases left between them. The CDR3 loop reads CATSDSGRQNNEQFF. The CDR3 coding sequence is TGTGCCACCAGTGATAGCGGACGGCAGAACAATGAGCAGTTCTTC.

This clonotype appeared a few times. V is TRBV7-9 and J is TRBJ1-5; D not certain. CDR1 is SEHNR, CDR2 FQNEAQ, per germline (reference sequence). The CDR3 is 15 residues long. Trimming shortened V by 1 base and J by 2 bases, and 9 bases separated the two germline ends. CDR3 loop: CASSLGSSGNQPQHF. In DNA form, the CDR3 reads TGTGCCAGCAGCTTAGGATCCAGTGGCAATCAGCCCCAGCATTTT.

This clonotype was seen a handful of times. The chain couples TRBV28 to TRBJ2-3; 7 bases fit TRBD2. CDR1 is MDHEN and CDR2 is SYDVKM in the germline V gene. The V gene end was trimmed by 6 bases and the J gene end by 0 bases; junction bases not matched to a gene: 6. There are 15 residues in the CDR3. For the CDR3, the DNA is TGTGCCAGCAGCCGAAGCGGGGTTAGCACAGATACGCAGTATTTT. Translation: CASSRSGVSTDTQYF.

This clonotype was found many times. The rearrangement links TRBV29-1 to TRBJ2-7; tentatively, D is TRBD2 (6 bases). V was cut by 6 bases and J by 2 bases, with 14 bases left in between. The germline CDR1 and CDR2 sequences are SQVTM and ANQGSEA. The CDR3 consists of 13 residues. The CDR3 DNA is TGCAGCGTACGGGACTCCACTCCCTACGAGCAGTACTTC. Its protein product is CSVRDSTPYEQYF.

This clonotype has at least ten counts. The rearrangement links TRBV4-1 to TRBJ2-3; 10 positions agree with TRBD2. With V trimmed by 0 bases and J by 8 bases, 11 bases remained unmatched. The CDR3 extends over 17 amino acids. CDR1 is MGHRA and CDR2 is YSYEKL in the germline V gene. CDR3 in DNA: TGCGCCAGCAGCCAAGATATGGTAGCGGGAGGCCAGGGTACGCAGTATTTT. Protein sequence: CASSQDMVAGGQGTQYF.

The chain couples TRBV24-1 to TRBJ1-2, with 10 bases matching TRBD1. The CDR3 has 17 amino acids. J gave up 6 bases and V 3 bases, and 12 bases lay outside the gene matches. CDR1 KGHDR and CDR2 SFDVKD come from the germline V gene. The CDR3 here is CATSDPTGTGVSDGYTF. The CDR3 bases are TGTGCCACCAGTGATCCAACCGGGACAGGGGTATCGGATGGCTACACCTTC.

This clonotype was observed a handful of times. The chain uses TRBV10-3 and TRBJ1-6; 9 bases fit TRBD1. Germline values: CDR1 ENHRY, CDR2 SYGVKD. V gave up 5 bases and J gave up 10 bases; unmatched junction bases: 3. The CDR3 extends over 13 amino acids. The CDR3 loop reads CAISRDRESPLHF. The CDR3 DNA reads TGTGCCATCAGTCGGGACAGGGAATCACCCCTCCACTTT.

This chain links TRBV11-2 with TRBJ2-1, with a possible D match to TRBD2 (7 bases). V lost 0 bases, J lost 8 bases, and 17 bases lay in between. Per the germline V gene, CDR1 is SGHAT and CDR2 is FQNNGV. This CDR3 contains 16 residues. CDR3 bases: TGTGCCAGCAGCTTAGATGTTGAACGGGGGGCTTATGAGCAGTTCTTC. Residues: CASSLDVERGAYEQFF.

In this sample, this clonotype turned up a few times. The DNA of the CDR3 is TGTGCCAGCACCCACGGAGGGGAGCAGAGAAACACCATATATTTT. Translated, it gives CASTHGGEQRNTIYF. The V gene is TRBV7-8, the J gene TRBJ1-3; possibly TRBD1 for D (5 bases). The CDR3 consists of 15 residues. Trimming took off 7 bases at V and 5 bases at J, with 18 bases between the two ends. Germline CDR1 SGHVS, CDR2 FQNEAQ. Full variable domain (rest looked up from reference TRBV7-8 and TRBJ1-3): GAGVSQSPRYKVAKRGQDVALRCDPISGHVSLFWYQQALGQGPEFLTYFQNEAQLDKSGLPSDRFFAERPEGSVSTLKIQRTQQEDSAVYLCASTHGGEQRNTIYFGEGSWLTVV.

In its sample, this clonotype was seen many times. In nucleotides, the CDR3 is TGTGCCAGCAGCTTAGTTTCTGAGCAGTTCTTC. Its protein is CASSLVSEQFF. This sequence joins TRBV11-2 and TRBJ2-1, with no clear D. This CDR3 has 11 residues. Germline V gene sequence: CDR1 SGHAT, CDR2 FQNNGV. Between the trimmed V and J ends, which lost 1 base and 9 bases, there was a span of 4 bases.

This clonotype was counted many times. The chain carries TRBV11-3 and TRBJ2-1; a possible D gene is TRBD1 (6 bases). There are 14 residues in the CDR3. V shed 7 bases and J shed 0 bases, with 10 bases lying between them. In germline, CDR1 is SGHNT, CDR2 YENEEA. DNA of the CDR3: TGTGCCAGCACTACAGGGAGCTCCTACAATGAGCAGTTCTTC. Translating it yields CASTTGSSYNEQFF. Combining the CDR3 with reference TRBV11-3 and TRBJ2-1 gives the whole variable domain EAGVVQSPRYKIIEKKQPVAFWCNPISGHNTLYWYLQNLGQGPELLIRYENEEAVDDSQLPKDRFSAERLKGVDSTLKIQPAELGDSAVYLCASTTGSSYNEQFFGPGTRLTVL.

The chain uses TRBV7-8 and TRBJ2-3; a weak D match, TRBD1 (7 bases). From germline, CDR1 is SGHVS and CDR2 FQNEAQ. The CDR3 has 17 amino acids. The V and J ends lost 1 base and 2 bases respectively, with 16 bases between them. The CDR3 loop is CASSLVADRRNTDTQYF. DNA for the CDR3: TGTGCCAGCAGCTTAGTAGCGGACAGGAGGAACACAGATACGCAGTATTTT.

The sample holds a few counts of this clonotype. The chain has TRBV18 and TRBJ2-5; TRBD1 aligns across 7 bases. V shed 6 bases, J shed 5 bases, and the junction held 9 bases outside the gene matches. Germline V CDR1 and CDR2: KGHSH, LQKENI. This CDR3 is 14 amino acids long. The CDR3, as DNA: TGTGCCAGCTCGAAGACAGGGAGTATGGAGACCCAGTACTTC. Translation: CASSKTGSMETQYF.